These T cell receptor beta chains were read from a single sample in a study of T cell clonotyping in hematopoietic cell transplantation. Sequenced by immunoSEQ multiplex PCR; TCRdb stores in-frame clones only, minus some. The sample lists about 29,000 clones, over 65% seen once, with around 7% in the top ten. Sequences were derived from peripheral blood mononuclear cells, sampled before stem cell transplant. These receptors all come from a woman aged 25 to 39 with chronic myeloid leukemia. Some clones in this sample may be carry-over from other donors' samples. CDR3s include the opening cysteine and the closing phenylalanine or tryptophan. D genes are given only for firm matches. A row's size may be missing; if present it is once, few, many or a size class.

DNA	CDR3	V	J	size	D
TGTGCCATCGGCTCCGGGACAGGGTATTCAGATACGCAGTATTTT	CAIGSGTGYSDTQYF	TRBV10-3	TRBJ2-3	NA	TRBD1
TGTGCCAGCAGTTCCAGCGGGGCCCCCTACAATGAGCAGTTCTTC	CASSSSGAPYNEQFF	TRBV6-5	TRBJ2-1	NA	TRBD2
TGTGCCAGCAGTGAAGCGCTAAGGGAAGGCGAGCAGTACTTC	CASSEALREGEQYF	TRBV6-1	TRBJ2-7	NA	NA
TGCGCCAGCAGCCAAGGGGAGGTAAACACTGAAGCTTTCTTT	CASSQGEVNTEAFF	TRBV4-1	TRBJ1-1	few	NA
TGCAGCGTTGAGGACGAGACTGAAGCTTTCTTT	CSVEDETEAFF	TRBV29-1	TRBJ1-1	NA	NA
TGTGCCAGCAACAGGGGTGAAGGGGGCTACACCTTC	CASNRGEGGYTF	TRBV6-5	TRBJ1-2	NA	TRBD1
TGTGCCAGCACTGGTACCGGCCGATCCTACGAGCAGTACTTC	CASTGTGRSYEQYF	TRBV6-1	TRBJ2-7	NA	NA
TGCGCCAGCAGCCCCGGCCCAAACCAAGAGACCCAGTACTTC	CASSPGPNQETQYF	TRBV5-1	TRBJ2-5	NA	NA
TGCGCCAGCAGCCAAGCACCAATAGCGGGGGTCACAGATACGCAGTATTTT	CASSQAPIAGVTDTQYF	TRBV5-1	TRBJ2-3	few	TRBD2
TGTGCCAGTAGTATAGCGGGACAAAGAGCTTTCTTT	CASSIAGQRAFF	TRBV19	TRBJ1-1	NA	NA
TGTGCCAGTAGTGAGGACAGGGGGCTTAACACTGAAGCTTTCTTT	CASSEDRGLNTEAFF	TRBV19	TRBJ1-1	NA	TRBD1
TGTGCCAGCAGCCCCCGTTTGGGTGGTCAGAATTCACCCCTCCACTTT	CASSPRLGGQNSPLHF	TRBV7-2	TRBJ1-6	NA	NA
TGTGCCAGCACTAACAGGGTGGAAAGGAGGACTGAAGCTTTCTTT	CASTNRVERRTEAFF	TRBV6-5	TRBJ1-1	once	NA
TGTGCCAGCAGCTTAGCGGGACAGGGGTCACCCCTCCACTTT	CASSLAGQGSPLHF	TRBV7-9	TRBJ1-6	NA	TRBD1
TGTGCCAGCAGCTTTTGGCCTAACTATGGCTACACCTTC	CASSFWPNYGYTF	TRBV7-9	TRBJ1-2	NA	NA
TGCAGCGTCGGGATGGGGTCAAGCTCCTACGAGCAGTACTTC	CSVGMGSSSYEQYF	TRBV29-1	TRBJ2-7	NA	NA
TGTGCCAGCAGTGAAACAGAGGGGTCACCCCTCCACTTT	CASSETEGSPLHF	TRBV6-1	TRBJ1-6	few	NA
TGTGCCAGCAGCCAGACAGGGAACCCCTACGAGCAGTACTTC	CASSQTGNPYEQYF	TRBV7-2	TRBJ2-7	NA	TRBD1
TGTGCCAGCAACCAGGGGGGAACTGAAGCTTTCTTT	CASNQGGTEAFF	TRBV10-3	TRBJ1-1	NA	TRBD1
TGTGCCAGCAGTGATAGTTACCGGGCTTTTTTC	CASSDSYRAFF	TRBV25-1	TRBJ2-7	NA	NA
TGTGCCAGCAGCTTAGGGGGGGCAGAAGAGACCCAGTACTTC	CASSLGGAEETQYF	TRBV11-2	TRBJ2-5	NA	NA
TGTGCCTGGATGGGGGACAGGGGTTTGGACGGGGAGCTGTTTTTT	CAWMGDRGLDGELFF	TRBV30	TRBJ2-2	NA	TRBD1
TGTGCCTGGAGTTTAAGAACACAATCCCGGAACACCATATATTTT	CAWSLRTQSRNTIYF	TRBV30	TRBJ1-3	NA	NA
TGTGCCAGCAGTTACGGACAACAGTTTAGAGGCTACACCTTC	CASSYGQQFRGYTF	TRBV6-5	TRBJ1-2	NA	NA
TGCAGCGTTGAATGGGACAGGGGTCCATGGGAGACCCAGTACTTC	CSVEWDRGPWETQYF	TRBV29-1	TRBJ2-5	few	TRBD1
TGCGCCAGCAGCCCCGGCGGAGAATATTATGGAAACACCATATATTTT	CASSPGGEYYGNTIYF	TRBV4-3	TRBJ1-3	NA	NA
TGCGCCAGCAGCTTGGATCGGCGGACTAGGGCCTACGAGCAGTACTTC	CASSLDRRTRAYEQYF	TRBV5-1	TRBJ2-7	NA	TRBD2
TGTGCCAGCAGTAGAGAGGGATCCTATGGCTACACCTTC	CASSREGSYGYTF	TRBV6-4	TRBJ1-2	NA	NA
TGTGCCTGGAGTGTACTAGGTAGCGGGGTCGGGGGGACCACAGATACGCAGTATTTT	CAWSVLGSGVGGTTDTQYF	TRBV30	TRBJ2-3	NA	TRBD2
TGTGCCAGCAGCCCACAGGGGACTGAAGCTTTCTTT	CASSPQGTEAFF	TRBV6-6	TRBJ1-1	NA	TRBD1
TGTGCCAGCAGCGTAGTGGGTAGCGGGGGCACAGATACGCAGTATTTT	CASSVVGSGGTDTQYF	TRBV9	TRBJ2-3	NA	TRBD2
TGTGCCAGCAGTTTCCTAGTAGGGGACAATGAGCAGTTCTTC	CASSFLVGDNEQFF	TRBV27	TRBJ2-1	NA	NA
TGTGCCAGCAGTGAAATTTCTTTACCTGAAGCTTTCTTT	CASSEISLPEAFF	TRBV25-1	TRBJ1-1	NA	NA
TGCGCCAGCAGCTTGGATACAGGGTCGGGTTCTGGCTACACCTTC	CASSLDTGSGSGYTF	TRBV5-1	TRBJ1-2	NA	NA
TGTGCCTGGAAAACCCACGGTGATGGGCCCTATGGCTACACCTTC	CAWKTHGDGPYGYTF	TRBV30	TRBJ1-2	NA	NA
TGTGCCAGCAGTCCCGGGACTAGCGGGGGGGCCGGGGAGACCCAGTACTTC	CASSPGTSGGAGETQYF	TRBV4-2	TRBJ2-5	NA	TRBD2
TGTGCCAGCAGTGTTCCGGGGAACACTGAAGCTTTCTTT	CASSVPGNTEAFF	TRBV2	TRBJ1-1	NA	NA
TGTGCCAGCACCCCCGGGGCTTTAGGGGAGACCCAGTACTTC	CASTPGALGETQYF	TRBV6-5	TRBJ2-5	NA	NA
TGTGCCAGCAGCTTCGGGACAACCTACGAGCAGTACTTC	CASSFGTTYEQYF	TRBV5-6	TRBJ2-7	NA	NA
TGCACCAGCAGCACTGACCCGGGACTAGCGAAAGAGACCCAGTACTTC	CTSSTDPGLAKETQYF	TRBV1	TRBJ2-5	NA	NA